Below are 17 T cell receptor beta chains sequenced from a single sample in a study of shared clonotypes between healthy human individuals. Repertoires were generated with immunoSEQ multiplex PCR, while TCRdb's copy carries only in-frame clones and drops some. Of 1,100,000 or so clones listed, 75% to 85% are singletons. Sequenced input: memory CD4+ T cells from PBMCs. As to subset: CD45RA-negative fraction. These receptors came from a man in his late teens or twenties in good health. Some clones in this sample may be carry-over from other donors' samples.

The genes are TRBV4-1 and TRBJ1-4, with 7 bases lining up with TRBD1. This CDR3 contains 15 residues. The trim removed 2 bases at V and 7 bases at J, leaving 7 bases unmatched. Per the germline V gene, CDR1 is MGHRA and CDR2 is YSYEKL. CDR3 bases: TGCGCCAGCAGCCAATCCGGGACAGTATCTGAAAAACTGTTTTTT. The encoded protein is CASSQSGTVSEKLFF.

The V and J genes are TRBV4-1 and TRBJ2-7, with 7 bases fitting TRBD2. The germline CDR1 and CDR2 sequences are MGHRA and YSYEKL. The V and J ends lost 0 bases and 2 bases, in that order; junction bases with no gene match: 13. The CDR3 has 18 residues. CDR3 loop: CASSQEEWEGSGPYEQYF. CDR3 sequence (DNA): TGCGCCAGCAGCCAAGAAGAATGGGAGGGTAGCGGACCCTACGAGCAGTACTTC.

This clone has more than one count but fewer than ten. The V gene is TRBV6-6, the J gene TRBJ1-1; 7 nucleotides agree with TRBD1. This CDR3 comprises 13 residues. V was clipped by 5 bases and J by 5 bases; unmatched bases: 5. In germline, CDR1 is MNHNY, CDR2 SVGAGI (reference sequence). CDR3 coding DNA: TGTGCCAGCAGTCCAGGGGGTTGGACTGAAGCTTTCTTT. Translated: CASSPGGWTEAFF.

This chain joins TRBV29-1 and TRBJ1-2, with 7 bases that match TRBD1. The CDR3 runs to 13 residues. V was pared by 5 bases and J by 4 bases, with 7 bases of the junction left unmatched. CDR1 SQVTM and CDR2 ANQGSEA come from the germline V gene. CDR3 residues: CSVNRGQSYGYTF. CDR3 DNA: TGCAGCGTTAATAGGGGACAGAGCTATGGCTACACCTTC.

The V gene is TRBV9, the J gene TRBJ2-2; D could derive from TRBD1 or TRBD2 (6 bases each). V was shortened by 4 bases and J by 1 base, with 14 bases between the two germline ends. CDR1 is SGDLS and CDR2 is YYNGEE in the germline V gene. The CDR3 has 16 residues. Written as DNA, the CDR3 is TGTGCCAGCAGCCTCAGGGGTAGCGGGAACACCGGGGAGCTGTTTTTT. It translates to CASSLRGSGNTGELFF.

This chain uses TRBV10-3 with TRBJ2-1, with TRBD2 matching 10 bases. The CDR3 runs to 17 residues. V shed 0 bases and J 8 bases; nucleotides not matched to a gene: 10. Germline assignment: CDR1 ENHRY and CDR2 SYGVKD. The CDR3 nucleotides are TGTGCCATCAGTGAGTCTTTAGGGCCTAGCGGGAGCCATGAGCAGTTCTTC. Protein sequence: CAISESLGPSGSHEQFF.

The J gene is TRBJ2-1, the V gene TRBV6-1; weak D call: TRBD1 (6 bases). V was shortened by 3 bases and J by 0 bases, with 12 bases between the two germline ends. This CDR3 comprises 16 residues. Per germline, CDR1 MNHNS and CDR2 SASEGT. This chain's CDR3 is CASSDGGRTSYNEQFF. For the CDR3, the DNA is TGTGCCAGCAGTGATGGGGGCAGGACCTCCTACAATGAGCAGTTCTTC.

The rearrangement uses TRBV29-1 and TRBJ1-2, with TRBD1 identical over 8 bases. The V gene's germline CDR1 is SQVTM and CDR2 ANQGSEA. V dropped 4 bases and J dropped 5; count of bases not matched to a gene: 3. The CDR3 contains 12 residues. The CDR3 coding sequence is TGCAGCGTTGCGACAGGGGTGTATGGCTACACCTTC. Translating it yields CSVATGVYGYTF.

A remark on this clone: Different DNA sequences within this sample yield the same CDR3. The rearrangement links TRBV5-1 to TRBJ2-5, with TRBD2 matching over 7 bases. This CDR3 contains 15 residues. Germline V gives CDR1 SGHRS, CDR2 YFSETQ. J gave up 5 bases and V 0 bases, and 7 bases lay outside the gene matches. The CDR3 reads CASSLVPGAGETQYF. The CDR3 DNA reads TGCGCCAGCAGCTTGGTTCCGGGAGCGGGGGAGACCCAGTACTTC.

The chain recombines TRBV11-2 with TRBJ2-7; tentative D call: TRBD1 (6 bases). The V gene lost 4 bases and the J gene lost 4 bases, with 14 bases spanning the gap. The CDR3 consists of 14 residues. The germline V gene encodes CDR1 SGHAT and CDR2 FQNNGV. Written as DNA, the CDR3 is TGTGCCAGCAGCTCCAGGGGAATTAAGTACGAGCAGTACTTC. Protein product: CASSSRGIKYEQYF.

The rearrangement joins TRBV27 to TRBJ1-2, with a possible D match to TRBD1 (5 bases). V was cut by 4 bases and J by 2 bases, with 20 bases left in between. The germline gives CDR1 MNHEY, CDR2 SMNVEV (reference sequence). The CDR3 length is 17 residues. Here the CDR3 reads CASSSPRGEQANYGYTF. The CDR3 DNA reads as TGTGCCAGCAGTTCCCCTCGGGGCGAACAGGCCAACTATGGCTACACCTTC.

With respect to this clone: A far larger clone is only one base removed, so a read error is likely. The sample holds other DNA sequences that translate to the same CDR3. The chain links TRBV2 to TRBJ2-5, with no clear D. The CDR3 has 10 amino acids. Germline CDR1 SNHLY, CDR2 FYNNEI. This CDR3 is CASSEETQYF. CDR3 nucleotides: TGTGCCAGCAGTGAAGAAACCCAGTACTTC.

The chain is built from TRBV28 and TRBJ2-7; D ambiguous. The germline CDR1 and CDR2 sequences are MDHEN and SYDVKM. Trimming removed 6 bases at V and 2 bases at J, with 14 bases between. There are 14 residues in the CDR3. Here the CDR3 DNA reads TGTGCCAGCAGCCTTCTCCGGCCTCCCTACGAGCAGTACTTC. Translation gives CASSLLRPPYEQYF.

The chain uses TRBV6-1 and TRBJ2-5; D may be TRBD1 or TRBD2 (7 bases each). Germline CDR1 reads MNHNS; CDR2 reads SASEGT. This CDR3 region has 15 residues. The V and J ends lost 6 bases and 1 base respectively, with 15 bases between them. The CDR3 DNA follows: TGTGCCAGCAGCAGACAGGGAGGGTCCCAAGAGACCCAGTACTTC. Translating gives CASSRQGGSQETQYF.

The rearrangement uses TRBV7-2 and TRBJ2-3; D is unclear. Germline V lookup: CDR1 SGHTA, CDR2 FQGNSA. V lost 1 base and J 4 bases, leaving 12 bases between the germline ends. CDR3 size: 15 residues. As DNA, the CDR3 is TGTGCCAGCAGCTTAGTGGGCTGGAGCGCAGATACGCAGTATTTT. It encodes CASSLVGWSADTQYF.

This chain links TRBV5-4 with TRBJ1-3, with D maybe TRBD1 (6 bases). The CDR3 is 15 residues long. V gave up 4 bases and J gave up 0 bases, with 11 bases separating them. Germline-derived CDR1 and CDR2 are SGHNT and YYREEE (reference sequence). The chain's CDR3 is CASSRQGGSGNTIYF. The CDR3 DNA is TGTGCCAGCAGCAGGCAAGGGGGCTCTGGAAACACCATATATTTT.

The chain has TRBV5-1 and TRBJ1-4; TRBD1 matches 7 bases. Trimming cost V 4 bases and J 5 bases; bases outside gene matches: 8. In germline, CDR1 is SGHRS, CDR2 YFSETQ. This CDR3 contains 15 residues. CDR3 DNA sequence: TGCGCCAGCAGCATGGCGGGACAGACGAATGAAAAACTGTTTTTT. This translates into CASSMAGQTNEKLFF.